This TCR beta chain comes out of a study of beta chain features in type 1 diabetes. Study summary: Sorted cell examination encompassed approximately 110 million cells across all samples. Findings and caveats of the study: Individuals with type 1 diabetes displayed fewer insertions and more deletions at VDJ junctions.

Per donor, one heparinised blood draw averaged around 0.12 L. From germline, CDR1 is LGHNA and CDR2 YNFKEQ. The CDR3 runs 16 residues. After removal of 0 bases from V and 6 bases from J, the junction contained 5 bases not matched to a gene. As concerns this clone: Antigen: not known.

Expressed TCRB transcripts got sequenced, as all isolated RNA was reverse transcribed. Naive, central memory and regulatory T cell samples came to a mean of about 3.9 million reads. The repertoire was sequenced with immunoSEQ multiplex PCR; TCRdb's copy has only in-frame clones and lacks some. The sample records fewer than 550,000 clones, roughly 10% being singletons. The sample consisted of naive CD4+ T cells from blood. The receptor comes from a woman between 18 and 29 years old in good health. The chain couples TRBV4-2 to TRBJ1-6; 7 bases line up with TRBD1. The DNA of the CDR3 is TGTGCCAGCAGCCAAGATGCGCACAGGGGTAATTCACCCCTCCACTTT. This codes for CASSQDAHRGNSPLHF.